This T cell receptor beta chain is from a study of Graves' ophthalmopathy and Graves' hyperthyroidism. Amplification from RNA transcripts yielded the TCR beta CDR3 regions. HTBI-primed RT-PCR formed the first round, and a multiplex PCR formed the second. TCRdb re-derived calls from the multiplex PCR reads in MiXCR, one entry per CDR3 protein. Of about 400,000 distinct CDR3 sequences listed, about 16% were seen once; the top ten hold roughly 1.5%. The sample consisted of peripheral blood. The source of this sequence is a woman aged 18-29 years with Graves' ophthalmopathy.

The CDR3: CASSEGLRGYTF. Here the CDR3 DNA reads TGTGCCAGCAGTGAGGGGCTCCGTGGCTACACCTTC. This rearrangement joins TRBV6-2 or TRBV6-3 to TRBJ1-2; the D gene is possibly TRBD1 (5 bases). The germline V gene has CDR1 MNHEY and CDR2 SVGEGT. V lost 5 bases and J lost 7, with 11 bases in between. The CDR3 is 12 amino acids.